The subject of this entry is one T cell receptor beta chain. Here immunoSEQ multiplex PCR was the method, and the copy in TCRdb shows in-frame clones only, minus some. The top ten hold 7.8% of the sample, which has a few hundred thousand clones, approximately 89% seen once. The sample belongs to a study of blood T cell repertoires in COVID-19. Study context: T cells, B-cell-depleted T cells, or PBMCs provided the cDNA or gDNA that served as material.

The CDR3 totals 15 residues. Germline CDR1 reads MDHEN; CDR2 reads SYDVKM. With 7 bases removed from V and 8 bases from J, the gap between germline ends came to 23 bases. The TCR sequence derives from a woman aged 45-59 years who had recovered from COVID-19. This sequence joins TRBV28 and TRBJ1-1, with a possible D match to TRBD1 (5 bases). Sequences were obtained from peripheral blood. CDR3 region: CASTFGGATILEAFF. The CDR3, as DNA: TGTGCCAGCACTTTCGGCGGGGCAACTATCCTCGAAGCTTTCTTT.